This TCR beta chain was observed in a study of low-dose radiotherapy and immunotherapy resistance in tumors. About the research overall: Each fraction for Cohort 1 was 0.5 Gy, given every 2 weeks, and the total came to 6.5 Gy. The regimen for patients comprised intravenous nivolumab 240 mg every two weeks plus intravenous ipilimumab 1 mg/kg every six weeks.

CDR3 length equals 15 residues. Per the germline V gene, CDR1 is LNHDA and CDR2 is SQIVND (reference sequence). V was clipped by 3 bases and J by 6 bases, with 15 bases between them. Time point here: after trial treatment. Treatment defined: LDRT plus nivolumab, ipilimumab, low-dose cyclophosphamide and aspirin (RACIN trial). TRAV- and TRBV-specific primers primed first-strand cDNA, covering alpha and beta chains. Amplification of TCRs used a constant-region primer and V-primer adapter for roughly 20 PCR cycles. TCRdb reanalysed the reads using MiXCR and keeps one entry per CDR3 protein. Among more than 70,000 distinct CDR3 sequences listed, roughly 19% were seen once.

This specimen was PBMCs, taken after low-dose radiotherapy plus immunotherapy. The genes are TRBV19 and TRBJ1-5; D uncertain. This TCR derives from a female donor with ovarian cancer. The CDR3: CASSMLSSTGQPQHF. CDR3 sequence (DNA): TGTGCCAGTAGTATGCTCTCCAGTACCGGTCAGCCCCAGCATTTT.